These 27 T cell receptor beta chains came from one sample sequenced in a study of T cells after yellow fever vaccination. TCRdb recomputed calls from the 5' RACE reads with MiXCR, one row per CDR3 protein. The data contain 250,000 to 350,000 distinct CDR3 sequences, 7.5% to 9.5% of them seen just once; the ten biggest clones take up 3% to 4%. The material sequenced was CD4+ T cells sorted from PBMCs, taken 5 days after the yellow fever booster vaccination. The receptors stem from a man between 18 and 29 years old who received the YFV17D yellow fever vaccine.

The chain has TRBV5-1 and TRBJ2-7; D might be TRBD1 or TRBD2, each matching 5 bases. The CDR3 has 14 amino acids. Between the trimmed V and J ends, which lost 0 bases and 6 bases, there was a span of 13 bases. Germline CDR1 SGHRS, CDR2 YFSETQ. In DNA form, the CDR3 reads TGCGCCAGCAGCTTGGTATGGGGGTCCGGCGAGCAGTACGTC. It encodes CASSLVWGSGEQYV.

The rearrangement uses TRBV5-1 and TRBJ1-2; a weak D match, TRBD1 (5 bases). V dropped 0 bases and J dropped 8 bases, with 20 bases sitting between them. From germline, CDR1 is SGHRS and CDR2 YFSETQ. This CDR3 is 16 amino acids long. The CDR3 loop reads CASSLALLPAGYGYTF. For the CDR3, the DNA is TGCGCCAGCAGCTTGGCCCTTCTCCCAGCAGGGTACGGCTACACCTTC.

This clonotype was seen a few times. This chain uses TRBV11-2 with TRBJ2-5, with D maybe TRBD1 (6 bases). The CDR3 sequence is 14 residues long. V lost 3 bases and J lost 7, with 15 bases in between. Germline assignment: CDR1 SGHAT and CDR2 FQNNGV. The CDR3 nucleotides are TGTGCCAGCAGCTTTCTATCCCAAGGGGGGACCCAGTACTTC. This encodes CASSFLSQGGTQYF.

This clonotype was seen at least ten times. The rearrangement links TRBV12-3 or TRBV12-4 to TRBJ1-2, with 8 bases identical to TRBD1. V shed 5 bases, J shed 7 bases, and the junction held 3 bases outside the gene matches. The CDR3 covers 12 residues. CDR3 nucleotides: TGTGCCAGCAGTGGGACAGGAGGTGGCTACACCTTC. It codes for CASSGTGGGYTF.

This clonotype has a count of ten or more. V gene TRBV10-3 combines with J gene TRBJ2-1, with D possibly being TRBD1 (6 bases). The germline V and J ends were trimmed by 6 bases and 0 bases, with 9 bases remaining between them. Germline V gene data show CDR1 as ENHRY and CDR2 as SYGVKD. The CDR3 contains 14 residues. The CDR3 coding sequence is TGTGCCATCAGGGACAGTAGCTCCTACAATGAGCAGTTCTTC. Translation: CAIRDSSSYNEQFF.

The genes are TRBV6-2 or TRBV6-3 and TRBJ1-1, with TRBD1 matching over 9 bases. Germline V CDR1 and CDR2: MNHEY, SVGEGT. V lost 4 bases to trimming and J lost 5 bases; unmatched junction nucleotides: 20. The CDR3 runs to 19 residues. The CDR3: CASSSPFGGTGRDRTEAFF. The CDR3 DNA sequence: TGTGCCAGCAGTTCCCCCTTCGGGGGGACAGGGCGTGATAGGACTGAAGCTTTCTTT.

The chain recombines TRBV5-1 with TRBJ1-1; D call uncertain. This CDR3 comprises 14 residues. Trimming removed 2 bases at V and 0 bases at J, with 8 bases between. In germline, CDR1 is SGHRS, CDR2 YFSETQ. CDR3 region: CASSLQPMNTEAFF. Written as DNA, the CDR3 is TGCGCCAGCAGCTTACAGCCGATGAACACTGAAGCTTTCTTT.

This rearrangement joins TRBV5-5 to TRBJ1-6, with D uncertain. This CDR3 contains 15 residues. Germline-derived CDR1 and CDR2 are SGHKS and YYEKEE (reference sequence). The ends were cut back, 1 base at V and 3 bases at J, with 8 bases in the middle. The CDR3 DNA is TGTGCCAGCAGCTTGAGCCGCCTCTATAATTCACCCCTCCACTTT. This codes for CASSLSRLYNSPLHF.

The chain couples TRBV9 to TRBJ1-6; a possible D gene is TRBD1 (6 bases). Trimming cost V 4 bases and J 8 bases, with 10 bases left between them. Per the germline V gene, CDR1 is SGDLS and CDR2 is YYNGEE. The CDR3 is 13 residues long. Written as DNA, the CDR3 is TGTGCCAGCAGCTCCCAGGGGTATTCACCCCTCCACTTT. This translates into CASSSQGYSPLHF.

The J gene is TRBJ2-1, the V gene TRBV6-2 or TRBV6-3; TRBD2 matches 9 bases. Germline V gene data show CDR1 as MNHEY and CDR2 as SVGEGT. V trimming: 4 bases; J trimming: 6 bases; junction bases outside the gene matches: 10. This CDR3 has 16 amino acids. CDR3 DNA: TGTGCCAGCAGTTCCAGGAGCGGGGGGCCCTCCAATGAGCAGTTCTTC. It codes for CASSSRSGGPSNEQFF.

This CDR3 reads CASTKKRGGNDEQFF. DNA of the CDR3: TGTGCCAGTACCAAAAAGCGGGGGGGCAACGATGAGCAGTTCTTC. V gene TRBV19 combines with J gene TRBJ2-1; 10 bases line up with TRBD2. The ends lost 7 bases at V and 8 bases at J; junction bases unmatched: 11. This CDR3 contains 15 residues. Germline values: CDR1 LNHDA, CDR2 SQIVND (reference sequence).

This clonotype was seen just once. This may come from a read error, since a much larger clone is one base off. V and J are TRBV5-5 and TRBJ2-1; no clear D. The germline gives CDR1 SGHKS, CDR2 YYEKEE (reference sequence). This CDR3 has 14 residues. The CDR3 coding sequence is TGTGCCAGCAGCTTGCTGGCCCTATACAATGAGCTGTTCTTC. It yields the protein CASSLLALYNELFF.

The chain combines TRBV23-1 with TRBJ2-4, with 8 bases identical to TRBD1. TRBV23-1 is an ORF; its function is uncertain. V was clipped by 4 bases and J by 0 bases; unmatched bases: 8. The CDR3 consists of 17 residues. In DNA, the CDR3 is TGCGCCAGCAGTCCCCCCGGACAGGGCTTAGCCAAAAACATTCAGTACTTC. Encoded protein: CASSPPGQGLAKNIQYF.

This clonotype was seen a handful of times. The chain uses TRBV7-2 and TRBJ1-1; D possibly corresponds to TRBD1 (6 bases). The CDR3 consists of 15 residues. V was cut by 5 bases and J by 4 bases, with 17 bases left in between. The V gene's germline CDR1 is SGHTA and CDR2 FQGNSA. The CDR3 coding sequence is TGTGCCAGCAGCCCCGGGGGGCCGGAGGGCACTGAAGCTTTCTTT. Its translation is CASSPGGPEGTEAFF.

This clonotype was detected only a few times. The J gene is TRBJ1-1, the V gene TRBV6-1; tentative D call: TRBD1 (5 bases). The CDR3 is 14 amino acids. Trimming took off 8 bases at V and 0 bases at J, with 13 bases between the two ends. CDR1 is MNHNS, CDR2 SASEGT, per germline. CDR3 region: CASYTRVMNTEAFF. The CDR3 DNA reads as TGTGCCAGCTATACCAGGGTGATGAACACTGAAGCTTTCTTT.

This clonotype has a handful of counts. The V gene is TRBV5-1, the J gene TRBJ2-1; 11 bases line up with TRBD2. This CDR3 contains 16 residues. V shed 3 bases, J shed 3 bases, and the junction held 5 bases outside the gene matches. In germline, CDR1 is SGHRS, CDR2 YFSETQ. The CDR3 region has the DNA TGCGCCAGCAGCTACGATAGCGGGGGGGTCTACAATGAGCAGTTCTTC. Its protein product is CASSYDSGGVYNEQFF.

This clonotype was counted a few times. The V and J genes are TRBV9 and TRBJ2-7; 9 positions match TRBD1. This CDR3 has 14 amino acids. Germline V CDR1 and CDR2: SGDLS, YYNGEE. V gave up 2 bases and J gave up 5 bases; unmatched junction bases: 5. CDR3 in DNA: TGTGCCAGCAGCGTGGACAGGGGAATCGACGAGCAGTACTTC. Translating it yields CASSVDRGIDEQYF. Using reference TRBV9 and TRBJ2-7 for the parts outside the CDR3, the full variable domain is DSGVTQTPKHLITATGQRVTLRCSPRSGDLSVYWYQQSLDQGLQFLIQYYNGEERAKGNILERFSAQQFPDLHSELNLSSLELGDSALYFCASSVDRGIDEQYFGPGTRLTVT.

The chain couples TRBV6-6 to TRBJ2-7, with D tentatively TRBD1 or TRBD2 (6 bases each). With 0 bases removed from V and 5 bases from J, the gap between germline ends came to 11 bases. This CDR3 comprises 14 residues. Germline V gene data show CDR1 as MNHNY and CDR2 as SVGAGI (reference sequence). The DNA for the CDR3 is TGTGCCAGCAGTTACTCGGAGGGGGAAAACGAGCAGTACGTC. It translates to CASSYSEGENEQYV.

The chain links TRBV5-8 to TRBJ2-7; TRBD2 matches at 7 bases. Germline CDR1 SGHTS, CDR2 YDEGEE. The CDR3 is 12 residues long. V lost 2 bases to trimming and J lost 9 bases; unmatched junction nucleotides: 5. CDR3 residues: CASSFRGGPQYF. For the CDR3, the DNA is TGTGCCAGCAGCTTTCGCGGGGGTCCGCAGTACTTC.

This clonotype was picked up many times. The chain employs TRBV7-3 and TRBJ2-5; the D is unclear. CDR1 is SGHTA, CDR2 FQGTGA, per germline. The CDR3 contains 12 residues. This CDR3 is CAVIRSRETQYF. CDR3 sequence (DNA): TGTGCGGTGATACGAAGCAGAGAGACCCAGTACTTC. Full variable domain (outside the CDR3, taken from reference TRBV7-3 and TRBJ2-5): GAGVSQTPSNKVTEKGKYVELRCDPISGHTALYWYRQSLGQGPEFLIYFQGTGAADDSGLPNDRFFAVRPEGSVSTLKIQRTERGDSAVYLCAVIRSRETQYFGPGTRLLVL.

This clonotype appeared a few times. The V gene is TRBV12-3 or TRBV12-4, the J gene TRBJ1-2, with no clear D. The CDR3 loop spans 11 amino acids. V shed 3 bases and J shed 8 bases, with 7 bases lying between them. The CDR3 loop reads CASSFLQGYTF. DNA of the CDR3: TGTGCCAGCAGTTTCCTGCAGGGCTACACCTTC.

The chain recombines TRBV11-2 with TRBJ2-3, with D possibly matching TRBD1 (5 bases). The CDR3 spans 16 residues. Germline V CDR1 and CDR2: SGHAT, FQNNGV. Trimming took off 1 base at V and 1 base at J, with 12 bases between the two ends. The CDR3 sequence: CASSLGSGIRTDTQYF. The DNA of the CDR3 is TGTGCCAGCAGCTTAGGATCAGGGATTCGCACAGATACGCAGTATTTT. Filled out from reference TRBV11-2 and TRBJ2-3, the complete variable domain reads EAGVAQSPRYKIIEKRQSVAFWCNPISGHATLYWYQQILGQGPKLLIQFQNNGVVDDSQLPKDRFSAERLKGVDSTLKIQPAKLEDSAVYLCASSLGSGIRTDTQYFGPGTRLTVL.

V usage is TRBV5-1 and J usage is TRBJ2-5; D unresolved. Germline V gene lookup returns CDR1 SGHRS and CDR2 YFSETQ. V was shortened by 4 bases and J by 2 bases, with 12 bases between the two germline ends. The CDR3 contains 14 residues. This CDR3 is CASSTDPHQETQYF. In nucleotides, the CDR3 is TGCGCCAGCAGCACGGACCCCCATCAAGAGACCCAGTACTTC.

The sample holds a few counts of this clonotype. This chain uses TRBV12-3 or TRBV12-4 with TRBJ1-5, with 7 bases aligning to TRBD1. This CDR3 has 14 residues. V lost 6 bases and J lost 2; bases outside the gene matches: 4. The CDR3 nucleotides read TGTGCCAGCAGCGCAACAGGGGGCAATCAGCCCCAGCATTTT. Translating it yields CASSATGGNQPQHF.

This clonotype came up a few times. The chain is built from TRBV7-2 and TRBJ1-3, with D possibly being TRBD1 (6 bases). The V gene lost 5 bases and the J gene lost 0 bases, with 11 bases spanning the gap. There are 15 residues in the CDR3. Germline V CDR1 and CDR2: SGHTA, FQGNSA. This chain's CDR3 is CASSQGQSSGNTIYF. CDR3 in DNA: TGTGCCAGCAGCCAGGGGCAGAGCTCTGGAAACACCATATATTTT.

The CDR3 is CASSDRRGGPYEQFF. The CDR3 DNA reads as TGTGCCAGCAGCGATCGGCGGGGGGGCCCCTATGAGCAGTTCTTC. The chain has TRBV6-1 and TRBJ2-1, with 9 bases aligning to TRBD2. The V gene end was trimmed by 6 bases and the J gene end by 8 bases; junction bases not matched to a gene: 11. Germline V CDR1 and CDR2: MNHNS, SASEGT. The CDR3 totals 15 residues.

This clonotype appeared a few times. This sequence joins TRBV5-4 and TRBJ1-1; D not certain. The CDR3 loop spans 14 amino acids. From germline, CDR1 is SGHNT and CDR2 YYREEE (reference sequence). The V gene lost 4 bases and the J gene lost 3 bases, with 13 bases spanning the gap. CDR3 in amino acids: CASSPLKWDTEAFF. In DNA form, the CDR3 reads TGTGCCAGCAGCCCCCTCAAGTGGGACACTGAAGCTTTCTTT.